This passage covers 2 T cell receptor beta chains from one sample sequenced in a study of CD8 T cells in ankylosing spondylitis. Points from the study as a whole: Seemingly distinctive of ankylosing spondylitis blood was a TCR beta motif formed by eight highly homologous variants.

Antigen specificity for these receptors is unknown. One entry per CDR3 protein results from TCRdb running MiXCR on the 5' RACE reads. The sample holds some 700,000 distinct CDR3 sequences, under 20% seen once. The sample taken for sequencing was blood, either unsorted or a sorted T cell fraction (not recorded which). These receptors all stem from a male donor with ankylosing spondylitis.

The CDR3 loop is CAIRQGQETQYF. As DNA, the CDR3 is TGTGCCATCCGACAGGGCCAAGAGACCCAGTACTTC. The V gene is TRBV2, the J gene TRBJ2-5; 7 nucleotides match TRBD1. The CDR3 is made up of 12 amino acids. Germline V CDR1 and CDR2: SNHLY, FYNNEI. Trimming at V came to 10 bases and at J to 1 base, leaving 3 bases not matched to a gene.

There are a few counts of this clonotype. V gene TRBV5-1 combines with J gene TRBJ1-2, with 9 nucleotides matching TRBD1. CDR1 is SGHRS and CDR2 is YFSETQ in the germline V gene. The CDR3 totals 17 residues. Trimming cost V 1 base and J 4 bases; bases outside gene matches: 11. Here the CDR3 DNA reads TGCGCCAGCAGCTTGAGGACAGGGGCCAATTCCCTCTATGGCTACACCTTC. This translates into CASSLRTGANSLYGYTF. Full variable domain (rest looked up from reference TRBV5-1 and TRBJ1-2): KAGVTQTPRYLIKTRGQQVTLSCSPISGHRSVSWYQQTPGQGLQFLFEYFSETQRNKGNFPGRFSGRQFSNSRSEMNVSTLELGDSALYLCASSLRTGANSLYGYTFGSGTRLTVV.